These T cell receptor beta chains were read from a single sample in a study of tumor and adjacent non-tumor tissue in lung cancer. From the multiplex PCR reads, TCRdb called clonotypes with MiXCR, one entry per CDR3 protein. The sample consists of roughly 44,000 distinct CDR3 sequences, roughly 62% of them appearing once. Sequencing was carried out using distant non-tumor lung tissue. The origin of the receptors is a woman in her 40s with non-small cell lung cancer. The CDR3 runs from the conserved cysteine through the conserved F or W. Only part of the rows carry a size: once, few, many, or a class if the clone is expanded.

.,TRBJ2-2,TRBV29-1,CSALAGNIGELFF
once,TRBJ2-2,TRBV29-1,CSAKRGVDFTWELFF
many,TRBJ1-6,TRBV5-1,CASSPDGGGGSPLHF
.,TRBJ2-4,TRBV6-1,CPSSEVRAILTKNIQYF
many,TRBJ2-1,TRBV20-1,CSAPGTGKEQFF
many,TRBJ2-7,TRBV27,CASSGSRFEQYF
.,TRBJ1-1,TRBV28,CASTPLRGGRALF
.,TRBJ2-7,TRBV6-6,CASSLGPQAYYEQCF
.,TRBJ2-6,TRBV11-1,CASSLWSVKVNALTF
few,TRBJ2-3,TRBV7-9,CASRGTTSGKADTQYF
many,TRBJ2-2,TRBV11-2,CASSNQLWEAGELFF
few,TRBJ2-2,TRBV12-3/TRBV12-4,CASRPGLRPGELFF
.,TRBJ1-6,TRBV11-3,CASSLQGPSYSPLYF
few,TRBJ2-1,TRBV11-2,CASSPRTGHNEQIF
.,TRBJ1-2,TRBV11-2,CASSLPQGVYGYTF
few,TRBJ2-2,TRBV5-1,CASSLAVAWAGIGELFF
.,TRBJ1-2,TRBV6-5,CAGRAGRGADGYTF
.,TRBJ2-7,TRBV11-3,CNSSLERGEQYF
.,TRBJ2-5,TRBV11-2,CVSSLRPAERETQCF
few,TRBJ1-1,TRBV7-9,CASSPSSSREEAFF
.,TRBJ2-1,TRBV6-6,CASSYLRAQDGQFF
.,TRBJ2-7,TRBV11-2,CASPRFPSYEQYF
.,TRBJ1-2,TRBV4-2,CTSSQALLTANYGYTF
.,TRBJ2-5,TRBV18,CASASSYSLAQYF
.,TRBJ2-7,TRBV30,CTWTGQDPYEQYF
many,TRBJ2-1,TRBV6-1,CASSEAGGRVNEQFF
few,TRBJ2-7,TRBV5-1,CASSLYTGTGTNEQYF
many,TRBJ2-6,TRBV4-1,CASSAIRSSGANVLTF
.,TRBJ2-3,TRBV29-1,CSTPRGVGSHTDTQYF
.,TRBJ2-7,TRBV5-6,CASAVRGFSYERYF
once,TRBJ2-1,TRBV29-1,CSVEGLAGATFSYNEQFF
.,TRBJ2-3,TRBV29-1,CGVGGGSMDTQYF
.,TRBJ2-5,TRBV20-1,CSAATSVETQYF
.,TRBJ2-7,TRBV4-1,CANSEGPRAYEQYF
.,TRBJ1-1,TRBV11-2,CVSSPEGGGVSRREAFF
.,TRBJ1-4,TRBV11-2,CASSLRGQVHGEKLFF
.,TRBJ2-2,TRBV11-2,CASSTRRGPNTGELFF
.,TRBJ1-1,TRBV4-1,CASSPGKGAAFF
.,TRBJ2-5,TRBV7-8,CANSLSGTPEETQYF